This T cell receptor (beta chain) was recovered during a study of T cell changes during pregnancy in multiple sclerosis. Profiled with immunoSEQ multiplex PCR; TCRdb holds only in-frame clones, not every one. This sample has tens of thousands of clones, with 70% to 90% found just once. CDR3 length equals 17 residues. J lost 0 bases, V lost 5 bases, and 9 bases had no gene match. The germline V gene encodes CDR1 LNHDA and CDR2 SQIVND (reference sequence). The material sequenced was CD4+ T cells from peripheral blood mononuclear cells, taken in the first trimester of pregnancy. This clonotype was sampled from a female donor with multiple sclerosis, enrolled in a pregnancy study. The V gene is TRBV19, the J gene TRBJ2-1; 8 nucleotides agree with TRBD1. The CDR3, as DNA: TGTGCCAGTAGTGACAGGGGTCGACCGAGCTCCTACAATGAGCAGTTCTTC. Amino acids: CASSDRGRPSSYNEQFF.